The clone carrying this T cell receptor beta chain was picked up a small number of times. The data stem from a study of T-cell reconstitution after alpha-beta-depleted transplantation in children. Unique molecular identifiers featured in how the TCRbeta library was prepared. In TCRdb, the PCR reads were re-called with MiXCR into one record per CDR3 protein. The sample lists 780,000 or so distinct CDR3 sequences, approximately 15% occurring once. The CDR3 loop spans 13 amino acids. CDR1 and CDR2 (germline): MNHEY, SVGAGI. Trimming took 0 bases from V and 9 from J, leaving 11 bases between them. The receptor was isolated from a male patient younger than 18 who had a stem cell transplant for acute lymphoblastic leukemia, so the T cells may come from the graft donor. Sequenced here: PBMCs, mostly from graft donor cells, sampled 360 days after TCRalphabeta/CD19-depleted stem cell transplant. V gene TRBV6-5 combines with J gene TRBJ1-1; the D gene is possibly TRBD1 (6 bases). In nucleotides, the CDR3 is TGTGCCAGCAGTTACTCGAATCAGGGGAAAGCTTTCTTT. Its translation: CASSYSNQGKAFF.